The source of this T cell receptor beta chain is a study of T cell repertoires in cytomegalovirus infection. Study context: CMV epitopes, recently identified HLA-C-restricted and well-studied HLA-B-restricted, were used. Indications of both CMV infection and matching HLA type were provided by public TCR beta signatures. Study results and caveats: Individuals carrying CMV plus the relevant HLA were identified by cumulative frequency of public TCR beta families. The ex vivo response was dominated by HLA-C-restricted CMV-specific TCR beta clonotypes.

TCRdb reprocessed the reads via MiXCR and lists one record per CDR3 protein. The sample has 100,000 to 150,000 distinct CDR3 sequences; 30% to 40% are singletons. This clonotype was picked up a small number of times. As yet, its antigen is unknown. The germline V gene has CDR1 SNHLY and CDR2 FYNNEI. The germline V and J ends were trimmed by 8 bases and 5 bases, with 13 bases remaining between them. The CDR3 length is 12 residues. This sequence joins TRBV2 and TRBJ2-7, with D perhaps matching TRBD2 (7 bases). This TCR was sampled from a human donor in good health (CMV status not recorded). Some clones in this sample may be carry-over from other donors' samples. Sample: CD8+ T cells from cultured PBMCs, taken from culture after CMV antigen stimulation. Written as DNA, the CDR3 is TGTGCCAGCGGGAGGGGGGGCAACGAGCAGTACTTC. Translation gives CASGRGGNEQYF. Using reference TRBV2 and TRBJ2-7 for the parts outside the CDR3, the full variable domain is EPEVTQTPSHQVTQMGQEVILRCVPISNHLYFYWYRQILGQKVEFLVSFYNNEISEKSEIFDDQFSVERPDGSNFTLKIRSTKLEDSAMYFCASGRGGNEQYFGPGTRLTVT.